This is a list of T cell receptor beta chains from one sample in a study of PD-1 blockade in classical Hodgkin lymphoma. Libraries were prepared by immunoSEQ multiplex PCR; TCRdb keeps only in-frame clonotypes and omits some of them. The table shows 32,000 or so clones, with approximately 86% occurring only once. This sample comprised CD4+ T cells from blood, obtained before the fourth cycle of nivolumab. These receptors were taken from a human donor with classical Hodgkin lymphoma. Both conserved end residues are part of each CDR3. Fields, in order: clone size, D gene, V gene, J gene, CDR3 protein, CDR3 DNA. A D gene is named only where the DNA matches it firmly. Size is stated for part of the rows, as once, few or many counts, or as a class when the clone is expanded.

abundance: once; d_gene: -; v_gene: TRBV5-6; j_gene: TRBJ2-5; CDR3aa: CASSLVRAGMETQYF; CDR3nt: TGTGCCAGCAGCTTGGTCAGGGCCGGGATGGAGACCCAGTACTTC
abundance: -; d_gene: TRBD1; v_gene: TRBV9; j_gene: TRBJ2-5; CDR3aa: CASSVRTGIQETQYF; CDR3nt: TGTGCCAGCAGCGTCCGGACAGGCATACAAGAGACCCAGTACTTC
abundance: once; d_gene: TRBD1; v_gene: TRBV28; j_gene: TRBJ1-1; CDR3aa: CASRGGDRVTEAFF; CDR3nt: TGTGCCAGCAGGGGGGGGGACAGGGTCACTGAAGCTTTCTTT
abundance: -; d_gene: -; v_gene: TRBV18; j_gene: TRBJ1-2; CDR3aa: CASSPREGGGYTF; CDR3nt: TGTGCCAGCTCACCACGCGAGGGGGGCGGCTACACCTTC
abundance: -; d_gene: TRBD1; v_gene: TRBV5-5; j_gene: TRBJ1-4; CDR3aa: CASSAGTVTMEKLFF; CDR3nt: TGTGCCAGCAGCGCCGGGACAGTAACAATGGAAAAACTGTTTTTT
abundance: -; d_gene: -; v_gene: TRBV15; j_gene: TRBJ1-5; CDR3aa: CATSSRGNQPQHF; CDR3nt: TGTGCCACCAGCAGCAGGGGCAATCAGCCCCAGCATTTT
abundance: -; d_gene: -; v_gene: TRBV21-1; j_gene: TRBJ2-7; CDR3aa: CASSKFVVAHHEQYF; CDR3nt: TGTGCCAGCAGCAAATTCGTGGTAGCCCACCACGAGCAGTACTTC
abundance: -; d_gene: -; v_gene: TRBV6-5; j_gene: TRBJ2-1; CDR3aa: CASSYHPGVYNEQFF; CDR3nt: TGTGCCAGCAGTTATCACCCCGGAGTCTACAATGAGCAGTTCTTC
abundance: -; d_gene: -; v_gene: TRBV6-5; j_gene: TRBJ2-3; CDR3aa: CASSFLMQTRTDTQYF; CDR3nt: TGTGCCAGCAGTTTCCTCATGCAGACCCGCACAGATACGCAGTATTTT
abundance: -; d_gene: TRBD1; v_gene: TRBV5-5; j_gene: TRBJ1-5; CDR3aa: CASSSTGGNQPQHF; CDR3nt: TGTGCCAGCAGTTCTACAGGGGGCAATCAGCCCCAGCATTTT
abundance: -; d_gene: TRBD1; v_gene: TRBV5-1; j_gene: TRBJ2-5; CDR3aa: CASSRTGEETQYF; CDR3nt: TGCGCCAGCAGCCGGACAGGGGAAGAGACCCAGTACTTC
abundance: -; d_gene: TRBD2; v_gene: TRBV27; j_gene: TRBJ2-1; CDR3aa: CASSFGTSGNNEQFF; CDR3nt: TGTGCCAGCAGTTTTGGGACTAGCGGAAACAATGAGCAGTTCTTC
abundance: -; d_gene: -; v_gene: TRBV14; j_gene: TRBJ2-1; CDR3aa: CASSQIEGSYNEQFF; CDR3nt: TGTGCCAGCAGCCAAATCGAGGGCTCCTACAATGAGCAGTTCTTC
abundance: once; d_gene: TRBD1; v_gene: TRBV28; j_gene: TRBJ1-2; CDR3aa: CASSSPDRGKATF; CDR3nt: TGTGCCAGCAGTTCTCCGGACAGGGGGAAAGCGACCTTC
abundance: -; d_gene: TRBD1; v_gene: TRBV28; j_gene: TRBJ2-1; CDR3aa: CASSPGGQGRGSYNEQFF; CDR3nt: TGTGCCAGCAGTCCTGGGGGACAGGGGCGAGGCTCCTACAATGAGCAGTTCTTC
abundance: -; d_gene: -; v_gene: TRBV18; j_gene: TRBJ2-5; CDR3aa: CASSPGSTYGQYF; CDR3nt: TGTGCCAGCTCACCGGGGTCAACTTACGGACAGTACTTC
abundance: few; d_gene: TRBD1; v_gene: TRBV7-9; j_gene: TRBJ1-4; CDR3aa: CASSLRTGTNEKLFF; CDR3nt: TGTGCCAGCAGCTTAAGGACAGGGACGAATGAAAAACTGTTTTTT
abundance: -; d_gene: -; v_gene: TRBV5-6; j_gene: TRBJ2-5; CDR3aa: CASSLGQGTVETQYF; CDR3nt: TGTGCCAGCAGCTTGGGTCAGGGGACGGTGGAGACCCAGTACTTC
abundance: -; d_gene: -; v_gene: TRBV10-3; j_gene: TRBJ2-1; CDR3aa: CAISGGEEQFF; CDR3nt: TGTGCCATCAGTGGGGGGGAAGAGCAGTTCTTC
abundance: -; d_gene: TRBD2; v_gene: TRBV4-1; j_gene: TRBJ2-3; CDR3aa: CASSQDPHSLAGTDTQYF; CDR3nt: TGCGCCAGCAGCCAAGACCCCCATTCACTAGCGGGCACAGATACGCAGTATTTT
abundance: once; d_gene: -; v_gene: TRBV7-6; j_gene: TRBJ2-5; CDR3aa: CASSSDWAETQYF; CDR3nt: TGTGCCAGCAGCTCGGACTGGGCAGAGACCCAGTACTTC
abundance: -; d_gene: -; v_gene: TRBV9; j_gene: TRBJ1-1; CDR3aa: CASSVSGENTEAFF; CDR3nt: TGTGCCAGCAGCGTTTCTGGGGAGAACACTGAAGCTTTCTTT
abundance: -; d_gene: TRBD2; v_gene: TRBV28; j_gene: TRBJ2-7; CDR3aa: CASAGPSGRYEQYF; CDR3nt: TGTGCTTCCGCAGGGCCTAGCGGGAGATACGAGCAGTACTTC
abundance: -; d_gene: TRBD1; v_gene: TRBV12-5; j_gene: TRBJ2-5; CDR3aa: CASAPGQGAGETQYF; CDR3nt: TGTGCTAGTGCCCCCGGTCAGGGGGCGGGGGAGACCCAGTACTTC
abundance: -; d_gene: TRBD2; v_gene: TRBV7-2; j_gene: TRBJ2-7; CDR3aa: CASSLVGGGAAYEQYF; CDR3nt: TGTGCCAGCAGCTTAGTGGGCGGGGGGGCCGCCTACGAGCAGTACTTC
abundance: -; d_gene: -; v_gene: TRBV19; j_gene: TRBJ1-5; CDR3aa: CASSIVGVGNQPQHF; CDR3nt: TGTGCCAGTAGTATAGTCGGGGTGGGCAATCAGCCCCAGCATTTT
abundance: -; d_gene: -; v_gene: TRBV11-2; j_gene: TRBJ2-5; CDR3aa: CASSLGETQYF; CDR3nt: TGTGCCAGCAGCTTAGGCGAGACCCAGTACTTC
abundance: -; d_gene: TRBD1; v_gene: TRBV2; j_gene: TRBJ1-5; CDR3aa: CASRRDRAISQPQHF; CDR3nt: TGTGCCAGCAGGAGGGACAGGGCGATCAGTCAGCCCCAGCATTTT
abundance: few; d_gene: TRBD1; v_gene: TRBV19; j_gene: TRBJ2-7; CDR3aa: CASRETGTGGFGYEQYF; CDR3nt: TGTGCCAGTAGGGAGACCGGGACAGGGGGATTCGGGTACGAGCAGTACTTC
abundance: -; d_gene: -; v_gene: TRBV28; j_gene: TRBJ1-2; CDR3aa: CASSLPSGSYGYTF; CDR3nt: TGTGCCAGCAGTTTACCCTCAGGGTCATATGGCTACACCTTC
abundance: -; d_gene: -; v_gene: TRBV7-9; j_gene: TRBJ2-7; CDR3aa: CASSPLSSTYEQYF; CDR3nt: TGTGCCAGCAGCCCTCTGAGTTCGACCTACGAGCAGTACTTC
abundance: -; d_gene: TRBD1; v_gene: TRBV27; j_gene: TRBJ2-3; CDR3aa: CASSPGTGTGYHWTDTQYF; CDR3nt: TGTGCCAGCAGTCCGGGGACCGGGACAGGGTACCATTGGACAGATACGCAGTATTTT
abundance: -; d_gene: TRBD2; v_gene: TRBV19; j_gene: TRBJ2-1; CDR3aa: CASSLLAGLNEQFF; CDR3nt: TGTGCCAGTAGTTTGCTAGCGGGTCTCAATGAGCAGTTCTTC
abundance: -; d_gene: TRBD1; v_gene: TRBV29-1; j_gene: TRBJ2-1; CDR3aa: CSVRGPDEQFF; CDR3nt: TGCAGCGTCAGGGGGCCGGATGAGCAGTTCTTC
abundance: -; d_gene: TRBD2; v_gene: TRBV5-6; j_gene: TRBJ2-7; CDR3aa: CASRLAGGSYEQYF; CDR3nt: TGTGCCAGCAGACTAGCGGGGGGTTCCTACGAGCAGTACTTC
abundance: -; d_gene: TRBD1; v_gene: TRBV19; j_gene: TRBJ2-3; CDR3aa: CASSPRQGQSDTQYF; CDR3nt: TGTGCCAGTAGTCCCAGACAGGGACAATCAGATACGCAGTATTTT
abundance: once; d_gene: -; v_gene: TRBV18; j_gene: TRBJ1-6; CDR3aa: CASSPPLGENSPLHF; CDR3nt: TGTGCCAGCTCACCACCTCTCGGGGAGAATTCACCCCTCCACTTT
abundance: -; d_gene: TRBD2; v_gene: TRBV6-6; j_gene: TRBJ2-1; CDR3aa: CASRQGAGENEQFF; CDR3nt: TGTGCCAGCCGACAAGGGGCGGGGGAGAATGAGCAGTTCTTC
abundance: -; d_gene: -; v_gene: TRBV7-2; j_gene: TRBJ2-4; CDR3aa: CASSLQSLLNKNIQYF; CDR3nt: TGTGCCAGCAGCTTACAATCTTTACTAAACAAAAACATTCAGTACTTC
abundance: -; d_gene: -; v_gene: TRBV18; j_gene: TRBJ1-4; CDR3aa: CASSQTGKNEKLFF; CDR3nt: TGTGCCAGCTCACAGACAGGAAAAAATGAAAAACTGTTTTTT
abundance: -; d_gene: -; v_gene: TRBV5-1; j_gene: TRBJ2-5; CDR3aa: CASSLGTQETQYF; CDR3nt: TGCGCCAGCAGCTTGGGAACCCAAGAGACCCAGTACTTC
abundance: -; d_gene: TRBD2; v_gene: TRBV11-3; j_gene: TRBJ2-5; CDR3aa: CASSLRGRRKTQYF; CDR3nt: TGTGCCAGCAGCCTTCGCGGGAGGCGAAAGACCCAGTACTTC
abundance: -; d_gene: -; v_gene: TRBV2; j_gene: TRBJ1-2; CDR3aa: CASSSPMGTGYTF; CDR3nt: TGTGCCAGCAGTTCCCCCATGGGTACTGGCTACACCTTC
abundance: -; d_gene: TRBD1; v_gene: TRBV28; j_gene: TRBJ1-6; CDR3aa: CASSFEDRGDSPLHF; CDR3nt: TGTGCCAGCAGTTTCGAGGACAGGGGGGATTCACCCCTCCACTTT
abundance: -; d_gene: -; v_gene: TRBV5-1; j_gene: TRBJ2-2; CDR3aa: CASSLHHYTGELFF; CDR3nt: TGCGCCAGCAGCTTACACCATTACACCGGGGAGCTGTTTTTT